This T cell receptor (beta chain) originates from a study of blood T cell repertoires in COVID-19. Study as a whole: Samples came from the United States, Italy and Spain, spanning acute and convalescent COVID-19. From T cells, B-cell-depleted T cells, or PBMCs came the material, which was cDNA or gDNA.

Methods used by the authors: Amplification with reference gene primers provided the estimates of nucleated cell counts. Using immunoSEQ multiplex PCR, the repertoire was profiled, and TCRdb retains in-frame clones only, with some absent. The V and J calls and the clone size are those of that table, but D and trimming were determined from the DNA. The sample includes approximately 100,000 clones, 84% seen only once; the top ten take 14%. V was shortened by 5 bases and J by 1 base, with 14 bases between the two germline ends. This CDR3 is built from 15 residues. Germline V gene sequence: CDR1 MNHEY, CDR2 SMNVEV (reference sequence).

Sequenced input: peripheral blood. The sequence came from a woman between 55 and 75 years old with acute or convalescent COVID-19. The J gene is TRBJ1-2, the V gene TRBV27; D is possibly TRBD1 (5 bases). The CDR3 protein is CASSPFGTDNYGYTF. CDR3 DNA: TGTGCCAGCAGTCCTTTCGGGACTGATAACTATGGCTACACCTTC.